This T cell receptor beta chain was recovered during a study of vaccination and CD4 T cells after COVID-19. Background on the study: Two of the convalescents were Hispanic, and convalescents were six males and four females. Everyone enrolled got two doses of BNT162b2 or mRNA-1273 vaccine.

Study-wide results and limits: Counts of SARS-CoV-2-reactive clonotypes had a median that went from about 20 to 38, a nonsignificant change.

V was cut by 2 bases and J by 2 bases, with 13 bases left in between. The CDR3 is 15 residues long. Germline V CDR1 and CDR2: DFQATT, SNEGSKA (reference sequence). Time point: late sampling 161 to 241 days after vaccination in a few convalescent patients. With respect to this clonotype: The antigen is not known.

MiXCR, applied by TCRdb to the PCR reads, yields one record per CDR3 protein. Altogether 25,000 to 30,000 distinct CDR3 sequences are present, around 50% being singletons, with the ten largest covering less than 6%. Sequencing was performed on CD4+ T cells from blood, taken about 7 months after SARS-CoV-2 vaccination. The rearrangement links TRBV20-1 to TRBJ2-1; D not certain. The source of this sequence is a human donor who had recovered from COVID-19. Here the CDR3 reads CSARSPSRPYNEQFF. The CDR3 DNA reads TGCAGTGCTAGATCTCCCAGTAGGCCCTACAATGAGCAGTTCTTC.